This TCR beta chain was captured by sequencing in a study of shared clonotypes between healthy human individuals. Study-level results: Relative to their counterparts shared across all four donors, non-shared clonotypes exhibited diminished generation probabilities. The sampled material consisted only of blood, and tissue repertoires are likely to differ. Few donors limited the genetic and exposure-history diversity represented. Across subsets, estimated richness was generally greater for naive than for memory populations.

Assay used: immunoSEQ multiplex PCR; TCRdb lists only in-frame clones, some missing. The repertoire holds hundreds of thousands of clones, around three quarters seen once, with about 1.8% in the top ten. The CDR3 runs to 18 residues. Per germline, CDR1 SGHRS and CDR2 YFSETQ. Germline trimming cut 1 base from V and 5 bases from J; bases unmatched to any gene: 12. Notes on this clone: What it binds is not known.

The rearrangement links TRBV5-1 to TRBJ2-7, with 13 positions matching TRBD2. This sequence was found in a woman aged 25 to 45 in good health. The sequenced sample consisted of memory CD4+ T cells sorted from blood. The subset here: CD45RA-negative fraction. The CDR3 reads CASSLTTSGRARADEQYF. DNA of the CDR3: TGCGCCAGCAGCTTGACTACTAGCGGGAGGGCCAGAGCGGACGAGCAGTACTTC.